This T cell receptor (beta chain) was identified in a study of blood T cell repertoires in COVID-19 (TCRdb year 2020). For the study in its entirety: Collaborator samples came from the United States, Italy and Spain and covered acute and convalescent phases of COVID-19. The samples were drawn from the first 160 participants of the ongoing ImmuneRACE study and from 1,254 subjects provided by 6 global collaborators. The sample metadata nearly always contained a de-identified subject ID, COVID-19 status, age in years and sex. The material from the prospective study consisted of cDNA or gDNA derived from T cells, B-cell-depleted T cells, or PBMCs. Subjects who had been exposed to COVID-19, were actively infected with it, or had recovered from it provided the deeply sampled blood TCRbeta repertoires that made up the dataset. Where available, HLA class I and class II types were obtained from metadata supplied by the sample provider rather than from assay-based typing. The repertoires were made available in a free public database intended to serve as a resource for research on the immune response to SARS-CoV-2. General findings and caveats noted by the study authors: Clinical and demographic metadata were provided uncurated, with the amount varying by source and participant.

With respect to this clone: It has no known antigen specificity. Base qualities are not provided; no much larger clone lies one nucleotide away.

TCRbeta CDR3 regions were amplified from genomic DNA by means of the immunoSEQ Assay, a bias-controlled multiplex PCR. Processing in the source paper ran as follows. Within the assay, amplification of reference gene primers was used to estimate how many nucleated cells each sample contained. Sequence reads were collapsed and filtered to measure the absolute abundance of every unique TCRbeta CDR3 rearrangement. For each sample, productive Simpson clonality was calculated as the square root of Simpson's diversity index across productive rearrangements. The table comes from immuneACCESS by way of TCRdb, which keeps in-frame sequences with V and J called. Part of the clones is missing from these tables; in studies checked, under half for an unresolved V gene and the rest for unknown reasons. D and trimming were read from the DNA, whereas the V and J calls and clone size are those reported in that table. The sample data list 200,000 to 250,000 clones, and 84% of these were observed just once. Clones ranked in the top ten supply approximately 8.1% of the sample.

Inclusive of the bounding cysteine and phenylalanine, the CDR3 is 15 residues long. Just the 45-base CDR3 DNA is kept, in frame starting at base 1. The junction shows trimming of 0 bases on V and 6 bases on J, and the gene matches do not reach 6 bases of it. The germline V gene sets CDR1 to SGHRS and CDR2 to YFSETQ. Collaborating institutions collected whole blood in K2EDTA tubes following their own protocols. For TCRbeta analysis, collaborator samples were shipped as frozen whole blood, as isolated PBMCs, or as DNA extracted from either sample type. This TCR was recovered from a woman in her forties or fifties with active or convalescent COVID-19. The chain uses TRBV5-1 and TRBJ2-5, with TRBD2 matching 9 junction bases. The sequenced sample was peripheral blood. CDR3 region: CASSLGASGIKTQYF. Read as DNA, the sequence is TGCGCCAGCAGCTTGGGGGCTAGCGGGATAAAGACCCAGTACTTC.